The T cell receptor beta chain described here comes from a study of T-cell memory formation after mild COVID-19 (dated by TCRdb to the early 2020s). Context from the whole study: TCR sequence clusters from the two donors were largely donor specific. Longitudinal TCRalpha and TCRbeta repertoire sequencing tracked T-cell clones expanding and contracting after mild COVID-19 in a couple of donors. The cohort comprised two young, previously healthy adult volunteers, one female and one male. The paper as a whole reports these results and caveats: Balanced CD4/CD8 phenotypes were observed for clones contracting from day 15 to 85, whereas a bias towards CD4+ was observed for a second wave of clones expanding from day 15 to 37. Whether the second-wave clones peaking on day 37 were SARS-CoV-2 specific was not confirmed. Contracting CD4+ clones turned up mainly in the CM and EM memory subsets, whereas EMRA was where CD8+ clones were enriched. Some responding clones were found in pre-infection memory, which suggests that pre-existing cross-reactive memory T cells took part in the SARS-CoV-2 response. The study covered only a couple of mild cases, and larger cohorts including severe cases with pre-infection samples were considered necessary.

PBMCs were isolated by Ficoll-Paque density gradient centrifugation. Sequenced using an Illumina NovaSeq 6000. cDNA libraries for TCRalpha and TCRbeta were prepared by 5'RACE using constant-segment primers, with sample barcodes and unique molecular identifiers added. RNA was extracted from every sample with Trizol reagent. Libraries were amplified in two PCR steps, with a second sample barcode and Illumina TruSeq adapters added in the second step. Libraries were sequenced on an Illumina NovaSeq with 2 x 150 bp paired-end reads. Per the original workflow: With migec v1.2.7, reads were demultiplexed and then collapsed into UMI-guided consensus sequences. Using mixcr v2.1.11, UMI consensuses were aligned to TRA and TRB V and J templates and then assembled into clonotypes. A clonotype was counted as expanded or contracted only if both edgeR and NoisET called the change significant, with noise models trained on biological replicates. For edgeR calls, a false discovery rate-adjusted p below 0.01 and a log2 fold-change threshold of 1 were applied. As an exploratory analysis of dynamics, max-normalized trajectories of the 1000 most abundant clonotypes were examined by PCA with hierarchical clustering. Each responding clone was given a CD4 or CD8 phenotype based on the CD4+ and CD8+ repertoires, which had been sequenced separately. The raw public reads went through TCRdb reprocessing: fastp at Q25, MiXCR clone calling, in-frame beta chains kept. Each entry is one CDR3 protein sequence, shown with its most common DNA and genes. None of the V and J calls come from the authors' own analysis; TCRdb made them. For this sample there are 280,000 or so distinct CDR3 sequences; 18% appear just once. Roughly 23% of the sample rests with the top ten.

This clonotype was observed a few times. Its specific antigen is unknown. Base quality data are lacking; no much larger clone is found one base away. The sequenced sample consisted of PBMCs or a T cell subset sorted from them (not recorded which). The source of this sequence is a man younger than 35 who had mild COVID-19 (a few samples of this study predate the infection). The sample titles of this study are shuffled in the database, so cell type and time point are left out; the donor was told from shared clones.

The DNA sequence is as follows: TGTGCCAGCAGCGTAGCGGGGGGTTTCGCCGAGCAGTACTTC. It encodes CASSVAGGFAEQYF. The receptor chain draws on TRBV9 and TRBJ2-7; TRBD2 aligns with 7 central bases. For CDR1 and CDR2, the germline V gene lists SGDLS and YYNGEE. Clipping removes 0 bases from V and 6 bases from J, with 6 as the unmatched junction base count. From the cysteine up to the phenylalanine, the CDR3 has a length of 14 residues. Here the CDR3 DNA is all that survives: 42 bases in frame from base 1.